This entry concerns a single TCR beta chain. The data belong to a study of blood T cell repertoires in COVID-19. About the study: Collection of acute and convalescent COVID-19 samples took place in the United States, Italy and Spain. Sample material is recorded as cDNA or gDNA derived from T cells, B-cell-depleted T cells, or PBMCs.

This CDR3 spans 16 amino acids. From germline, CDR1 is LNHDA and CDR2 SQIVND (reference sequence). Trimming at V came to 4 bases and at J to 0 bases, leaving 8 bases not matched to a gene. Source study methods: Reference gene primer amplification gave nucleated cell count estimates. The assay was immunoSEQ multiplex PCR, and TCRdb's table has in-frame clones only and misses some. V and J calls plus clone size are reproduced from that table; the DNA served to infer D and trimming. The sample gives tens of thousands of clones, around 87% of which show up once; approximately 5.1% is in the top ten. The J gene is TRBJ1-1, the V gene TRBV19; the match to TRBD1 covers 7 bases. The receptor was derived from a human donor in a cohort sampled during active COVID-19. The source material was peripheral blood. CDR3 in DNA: TGTGCCAGTAGTAAGTCGAGCAGGGGGATGAACACTGAAGCTTTCTTT. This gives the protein CASSKSSRGMNTEAFF. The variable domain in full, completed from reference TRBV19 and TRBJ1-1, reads DGGITQSPKYLFRKEGQNVTLSCEQNLNHDAMYWYRQDPGQGLRLIYYSQIVNDFQKGDIAEGYSVSREKKESFPLTVTSAQKNPTAFYLCASSKSSRGMNTEAFFGQGTRLTVV.